Following are 7 T cell receptor beta chains from one sample sequenced in a study of cytomegalovirus exposure and HLA in healthy donors (dated by TCRdb to about 2017). Library preparation was by the immunoSEQ multiplex PCR assay. TCRdb took over this immuneACCESS table, retaining in-frame rearrangements with V and J assigned. Such tables are incomplete; in checked studies, under half of the missing clones stem from an unresolved V gene, and the remainder is unexplained. For this sample there are hundreds of thousands of clones; about nine tenths appear just once. In total, the top ten clones hold roughly 0.83% of the sample. Sequenced input: PBMCs. Every receptor here comes from a woman between 18 and 29 years old in good health and CMV-seronegative.

The chain joins TRBV7-2 to TRBJ1-2; D gene unclear. The CDR3 is 12 residues long. The germline CDR1 and CDR2 sequences are SGHTA and FQGNSA. Trimming shortened V by 5 bases and J by 7 bases, and 11 bases separated the two germline ends. The CDR3 loop is CASSLDRLGYTF. CDR3 DNA: TGTGCCAGCAGCCTCGACCGACTTGGCTACACCTTC.

This clone has a single count. The chain couples TRBV19 to TRBJ2-1; 10 bases fit TRBD2. In germline, CDR1 is LNHDA, CDR2 SQIVND (reference sequence). The CDR3 contains 16 residues. After removal of 5 bases from V and 3 bases from J, the junction contained 7 bases not matched to a gene. CDR3 in DNA: TGTGCCAGTAGTGGTGGGGGACTAGCGTACTACAATGAGCAGTTCTTC. Its translation is CASSGGGLAYYNEQFF.

The gene calls are TRBV28 and TRBJ2-3, with D possibly being TRBD2 (6 bases). The CDR3 runs to 14 residues. V was pared by 5 bases and J by 3 bases, with 12 bases between. The germline CDR1 and CDR2 sequences are MDHEN and SYDVKM. CDR3 nucleotides: TGTGCCAGCAGTCTAGCCCGGGGGACAGATACGCAGTATTTT. It specifies CASSLARGTDTQYF.

The genes are TRBV28 and TRBJ2-7; possible D gene TRBD1, 6 bases. Trimming cost V 6 bases and J 0 bases, with 15 bases left between them. There are 15 residues in the CDR3. The germline gives CDR1 MDHEN, CDR2 SYDVKM. CDR3 in amino acids: CASSRQVSSSYEQYF. CDR3 sequence (DNA): TGTGCCAGCAGCCGACAGGTCTCCAGCTCCTACGAGCAGTACTTC.

The chain couples TRBV11-2 to TRBJ2-3, with a tentative D call TRBD2 (5 bases). CDR1 and CDR2 (germline): SGHAT, FQNNGV. The ends were cut back, 1 base at V and 2 bases at J, with 13 bases in the middle. CDR3 length equals 16 residues. The CDR3 DNA follows: TGTGCCAGCAGCTTAGCCGCTAGCCCTCCCACAGATACGCAGTATTTT. It yields the protein CASSLAASPPTDTQYF.

The chain combines TRBV7-9 with TRBJ2-7; TRBD1 is a possible D gene (5 bases). Germline assignment: CDR1 SEHNR and CDR2 FQNEAQ (reference sequence). The CDR3 contains 13 residues. Trimming removed 5 bases at V and 4 bases at J, with 12 bases between. CDR3 loop: CASSLDSFYEQYF. DNA for the CDR3: TGTGCCAGCAGCCTCGACAGCTTTTACGAGCAGTACTTC.

Concerning this clone: One junction end does not reproduce the germline sequence, and a read error may be involved. As DNA, the CDR3 is TGTACCAGCAGTACAGGGGGCGGCTATGGCTACACCTTC. Protein sequence: CTSSTGGGYGYTF. V is TRBV27 and J is TRBJ1-2; 9 bases match TRBD1. The CDR3 is made up of 13 amino acids. From germline, CDR1 is MNHEY and CDR2 SMNVEV (reference sequence).